Here is one T cell receptor beta chain with its context. The clone's antigen remains unknown. No quality values exist for individual bases; no much larger clone is one base distant. The sample's time point, from its label and the paper: peripheral blood 12 weeks after first pembrolizumab dose. For each enrolled patient, mismatch repair deficiency was established using either polymerase chain reaction or immunohistochemistry. A few patients who responded to pembrolizumab therapy underwent TCR sequencing. Pembrolizumab PD-1 blockade was prospectively tested in advanced mismatch repair-deficient cancers, regardless of tissue of origin, in the phase II trial. Peripheral blood T cell samples were serially collected before and at multiple times after PD-1 blockade was started. Blood sampling times were expressed in weeks after the first pembrolizumab dose. The entry originates in a study of PD-1 blockade in mismatch repair-deficient tumors (dated by TCRdb to the late 2010s). Regarding the study in general: Between late 2013 and 2016, the trial enrolled roughly 80 consecutive patients with about a dozen types of mismatch repair-deficient cancer, all of whom had received prior treatment and were progressing. Tumor-associated T cell clones in the peripheral blood of patients responding to PD-1 blockade were tracked using deep sequencing of TCR CDR3 regions.

Study-wide findings and limitations: After pembrolizumab, tumor-resident clones, which were often undetectable in blood before treatment, expanded rapidly and then contracted, generally ahead of radiologic responses.

The library was built by means of the immunoSEQ multiplex PCR assay. TCRdb's version of the immuneACCESS table is confined to in-frame rearrangements and falls short of the full clone set. An unresolved V gene accounts for under half of the shortfall where checked; the remainder is of unknown origin. The table for this sample lists fewer than 100,000 clones; about 85% of them were counted only once. The ten top clones hold more than 2.5% of the sample. Sequences were derived from peripheral blood, sampled 12 weeks after starting pembrolizumab. This TCR came from an adult with mismatch repair-deficient cancer.

The CDR3 region has the sequence CASRPAGAAYEQYF. The nucleotide sequence reads TGTGCCAGCAGGCCAGCGGGAGCGGCCTACGAGCAGTACTTC. The chain couples TRBV28 to TRBJ2-7; 8 junctional bases match TRBD2. V loses 6 bases at its end and J loses 2 bases; junction bases beyond the gene matches: 6. CDR1 MDHEN and CDR2 SYDVKM were looked up in the germline V gene. Including the terminal cysteine and phenylalanine, the CDR3 comprises 14 residues. Here the CDR3 DNA is all that survives: 42 bases in frame from base 1.